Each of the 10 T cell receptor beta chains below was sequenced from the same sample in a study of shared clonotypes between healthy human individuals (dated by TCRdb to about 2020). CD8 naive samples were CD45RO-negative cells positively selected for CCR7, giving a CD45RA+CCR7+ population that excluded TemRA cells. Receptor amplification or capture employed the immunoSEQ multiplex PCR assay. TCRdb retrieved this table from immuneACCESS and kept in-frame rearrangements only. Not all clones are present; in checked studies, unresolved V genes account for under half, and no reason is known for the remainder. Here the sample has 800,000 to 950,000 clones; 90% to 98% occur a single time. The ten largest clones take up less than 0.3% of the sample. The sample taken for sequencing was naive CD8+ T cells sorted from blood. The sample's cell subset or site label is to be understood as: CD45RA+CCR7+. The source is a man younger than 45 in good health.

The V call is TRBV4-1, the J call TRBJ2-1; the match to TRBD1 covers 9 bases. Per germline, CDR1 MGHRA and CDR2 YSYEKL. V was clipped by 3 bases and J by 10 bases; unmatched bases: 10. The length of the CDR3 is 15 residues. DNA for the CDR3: TGCGCCAGCAGCCAGGCCGGGACAGGGAATGGAGAGCAGTTCTTC. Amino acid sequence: CASSQAGTGNGEQFF.

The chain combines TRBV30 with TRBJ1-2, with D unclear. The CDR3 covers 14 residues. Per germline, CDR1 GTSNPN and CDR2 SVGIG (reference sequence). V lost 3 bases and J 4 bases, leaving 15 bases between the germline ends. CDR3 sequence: CAWSILDFGYGYTF. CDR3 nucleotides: TGTGCCTGGAGCATCTTGGATTTCGGCTATGGCTACACCTTC.

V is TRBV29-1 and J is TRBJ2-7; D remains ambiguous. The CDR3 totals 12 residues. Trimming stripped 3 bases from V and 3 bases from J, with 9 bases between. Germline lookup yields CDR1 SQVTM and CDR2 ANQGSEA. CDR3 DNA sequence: TGCAGCGTTGAGGTAGGCAACTACGAGCAGTACTTC. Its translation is CSVEVGNYEQYF.

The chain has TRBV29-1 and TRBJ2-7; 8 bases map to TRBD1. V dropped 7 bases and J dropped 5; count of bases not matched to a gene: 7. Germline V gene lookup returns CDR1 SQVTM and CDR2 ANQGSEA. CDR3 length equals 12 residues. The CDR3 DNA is TGCAGCGCCGGACAGGGATCGGACGAGCAGTACTTC. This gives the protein CSAGQGSDEQYF.

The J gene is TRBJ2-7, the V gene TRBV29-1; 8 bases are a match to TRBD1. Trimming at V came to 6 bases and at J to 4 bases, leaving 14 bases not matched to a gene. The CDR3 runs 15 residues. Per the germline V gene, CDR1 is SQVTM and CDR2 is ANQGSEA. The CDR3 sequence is CSVEAGNRGRYEQYF. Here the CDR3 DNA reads TGCAGCGTCGAGGCCGGAAACAGGGGGAGGTACGAGCAGTACTTC.

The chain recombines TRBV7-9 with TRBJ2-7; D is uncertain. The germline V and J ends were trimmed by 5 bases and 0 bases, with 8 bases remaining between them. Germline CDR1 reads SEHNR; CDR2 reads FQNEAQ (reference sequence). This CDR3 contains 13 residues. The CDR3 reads CASSPSVSYEQYF. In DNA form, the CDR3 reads TGTGCCAGCAGCCCCTCGGTCTCCTACGAGCAGTACTTC.

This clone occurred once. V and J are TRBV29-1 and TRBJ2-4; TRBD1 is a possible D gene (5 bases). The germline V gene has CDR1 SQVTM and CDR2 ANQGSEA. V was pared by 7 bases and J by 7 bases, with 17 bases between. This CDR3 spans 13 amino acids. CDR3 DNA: TGCAGCGCCATAGACGTAGGGGCGAACATTCAGTACTTC. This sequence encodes CSAIDVGANIQYF.

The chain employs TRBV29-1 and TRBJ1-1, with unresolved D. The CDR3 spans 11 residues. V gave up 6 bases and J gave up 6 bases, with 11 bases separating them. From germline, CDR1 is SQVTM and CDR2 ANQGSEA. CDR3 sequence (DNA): TGCAGCGTAACACTGGTGGCTGAAGCTTTCTTT. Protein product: CSVTLVAEAFF.

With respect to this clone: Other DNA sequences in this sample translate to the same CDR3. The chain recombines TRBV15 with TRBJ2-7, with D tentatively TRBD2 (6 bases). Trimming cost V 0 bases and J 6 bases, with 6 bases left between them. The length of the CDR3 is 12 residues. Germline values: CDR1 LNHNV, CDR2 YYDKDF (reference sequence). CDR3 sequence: CATSREGGEQYF. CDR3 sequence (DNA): TGTGCCACCAGCAGAGAGGGGGGCGAGCAGTACTTC.

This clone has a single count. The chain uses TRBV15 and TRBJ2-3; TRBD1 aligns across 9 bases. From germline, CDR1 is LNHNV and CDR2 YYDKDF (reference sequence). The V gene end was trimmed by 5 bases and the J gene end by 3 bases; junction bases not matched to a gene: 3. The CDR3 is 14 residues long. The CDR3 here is CATSLGTGTDTQYF. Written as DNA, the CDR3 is TGTGCCACCAGCCTCGGGACAGGGACAGATACGCAGTATTTT.